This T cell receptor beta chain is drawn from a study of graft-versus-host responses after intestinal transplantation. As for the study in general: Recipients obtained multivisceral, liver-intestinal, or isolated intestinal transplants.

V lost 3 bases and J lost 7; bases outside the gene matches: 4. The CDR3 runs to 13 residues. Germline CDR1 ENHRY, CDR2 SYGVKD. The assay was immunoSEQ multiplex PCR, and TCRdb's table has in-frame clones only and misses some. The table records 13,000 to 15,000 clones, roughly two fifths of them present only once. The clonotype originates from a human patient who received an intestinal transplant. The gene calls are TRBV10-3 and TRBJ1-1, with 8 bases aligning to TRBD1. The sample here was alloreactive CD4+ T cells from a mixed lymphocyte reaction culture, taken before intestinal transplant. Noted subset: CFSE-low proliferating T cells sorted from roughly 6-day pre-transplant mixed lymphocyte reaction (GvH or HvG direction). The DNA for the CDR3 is TGTGCCATCAGTGAAAGGACAGGGTTTGAAGCTTTCTTT. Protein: CAISERTGFEAFF.